Given below is one TCR beta chain in context. As yet, its antigen is unknown. The length of the CDR3 is 18 residues. J was trimmed by 6 bases and V by 3 bases; bases with no gene match: 15. CDR1 SGHAT and CDR2 FQNNGV come from the germline V gene. This entry belongs to a study of cytomegalovirus exposure and HLA in healthy donors. Use of 60 Vbeta and 13 Jbeta primers characterized the PCR. TCRdb's table, derived via immunoSEQ multiplex PCR, lists solely in-frame clones and lacks some. This table holds 150,000 to 200,000 clones, 70% to 80% found once. Broader study findings: Using the classifier, cytomegalovirus status was reportedly diagnosed with high specificity and sensitivity. The study labeled more than 150 TCR beta chains cytomegalovirus-associated.

The sequence came from a woman aged 40-49 years in good health and CMV-seronegative. This chain joins TRBV11-2 and TRBJ2-4, with 9 positions matching TRBD1. Sequences were obtained from PBMCs. The CDR3 loop is CASSFRWDREEFGNIQYF. As DNA, the CDR3 is TGTGCCAGCAGCTTTAGATGGGACAGGGAGGAATTTGGAAACATTCAGTACTTC.